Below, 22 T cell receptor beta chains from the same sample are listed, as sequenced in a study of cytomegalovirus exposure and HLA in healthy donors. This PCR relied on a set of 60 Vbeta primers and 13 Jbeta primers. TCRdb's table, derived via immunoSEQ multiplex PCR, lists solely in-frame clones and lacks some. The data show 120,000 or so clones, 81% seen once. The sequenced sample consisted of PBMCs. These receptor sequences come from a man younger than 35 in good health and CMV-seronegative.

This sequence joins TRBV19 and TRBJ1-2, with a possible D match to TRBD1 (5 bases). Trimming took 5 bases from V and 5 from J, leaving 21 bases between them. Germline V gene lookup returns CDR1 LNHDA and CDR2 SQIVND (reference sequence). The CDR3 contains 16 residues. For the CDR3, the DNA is TGTGCCAGTAGTCGACTAGGCGTGGCAGGGAGTTATGGCTACACCTTC. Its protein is CASSRLGVAGSYGYTF.

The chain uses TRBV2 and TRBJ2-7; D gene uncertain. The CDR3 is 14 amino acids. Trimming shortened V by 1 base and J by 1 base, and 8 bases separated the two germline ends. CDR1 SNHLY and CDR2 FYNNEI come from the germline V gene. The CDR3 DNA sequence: TGTGCCAGCAGTGAAGAATACGGTTCCTACGAGCAGTACTTC. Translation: CASSEEYGSYEQYF.

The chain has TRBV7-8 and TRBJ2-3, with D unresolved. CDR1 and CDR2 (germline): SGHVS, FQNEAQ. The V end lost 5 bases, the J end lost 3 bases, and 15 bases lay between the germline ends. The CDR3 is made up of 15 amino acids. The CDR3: CASSTPGPKTDTQYF. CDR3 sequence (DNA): TGTGCCAGCAGCACCCCAGGTCCGAAGACAGATACGCAGTATTTT.

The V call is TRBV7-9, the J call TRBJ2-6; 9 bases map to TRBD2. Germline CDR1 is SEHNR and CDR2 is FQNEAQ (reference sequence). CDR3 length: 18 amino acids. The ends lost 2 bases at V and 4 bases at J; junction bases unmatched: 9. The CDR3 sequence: CASSLTSGWAPGANVLTF. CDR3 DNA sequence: TGTGCCAGCAGCTTAACTAGCGGGTGGGCCCCGGGGGCCAACGTCCTGACTTTC.

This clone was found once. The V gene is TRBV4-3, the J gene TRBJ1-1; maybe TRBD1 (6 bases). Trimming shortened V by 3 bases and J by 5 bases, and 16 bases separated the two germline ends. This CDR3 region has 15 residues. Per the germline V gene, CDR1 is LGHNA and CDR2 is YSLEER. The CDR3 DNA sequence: TGCGCCAGCAGCCATGCCATAGGGGGGGGGACTGAAGCTTTCTTT. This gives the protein CASSHAIGGGTEAFF.

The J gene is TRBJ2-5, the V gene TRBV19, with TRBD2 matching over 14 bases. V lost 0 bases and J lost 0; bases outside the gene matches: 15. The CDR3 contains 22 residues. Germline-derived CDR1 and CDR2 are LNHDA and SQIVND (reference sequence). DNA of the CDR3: TGTGCCAGTAGTATAGATCTTTCAGACATGGGACTAGCGGGGGCCTACCAAGAGACCCAGTACTTC. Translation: CASSIDLSDMGLAGAYQETQYF.

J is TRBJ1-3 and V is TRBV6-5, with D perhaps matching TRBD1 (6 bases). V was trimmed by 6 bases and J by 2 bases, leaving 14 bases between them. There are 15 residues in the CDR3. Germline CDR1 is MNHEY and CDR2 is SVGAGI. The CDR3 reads CASSADRFPGNTIYF. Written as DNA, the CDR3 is TGTGCCAGCAGCGCCGACAGGTTCCCTGGAAACACCATATATTTT.

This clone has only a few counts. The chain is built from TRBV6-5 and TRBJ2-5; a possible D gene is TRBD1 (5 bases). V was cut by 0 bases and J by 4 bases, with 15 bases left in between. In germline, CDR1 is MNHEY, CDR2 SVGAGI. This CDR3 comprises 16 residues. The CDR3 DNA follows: TGTGCCAGCAGTTACTCGAGCCAGGGCTTAGGAGAGACCCAGTACTTC. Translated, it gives CASSYSSQGLGETQYF.

The CDR3 loop reads CASSLNRQDGYTF. As DNA, the CDR3 is TGTGCCAGCAGCTTAAATAGGCAGGATGGCTACACCTTC. The chain carries TRBV13 and TRBJ1-2; D ambiguous. The V gene's germline CDR1 is PRHDT and CDR2 FYEKMQ (reference sequence). The length of the CDR3 is 13 residues. V was trimmed by 2 bases and J by 6 bases, leaving 10 bases between them.

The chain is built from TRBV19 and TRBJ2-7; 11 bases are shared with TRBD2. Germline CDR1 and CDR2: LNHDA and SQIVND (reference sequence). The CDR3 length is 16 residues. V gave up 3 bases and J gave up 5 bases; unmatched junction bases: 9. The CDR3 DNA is TGTGCCAGTAGTATCGGAGTAGCGGGGGGGCTCGACGAGCAGTACTTC. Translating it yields CASSIGVAGGLDEQYF.

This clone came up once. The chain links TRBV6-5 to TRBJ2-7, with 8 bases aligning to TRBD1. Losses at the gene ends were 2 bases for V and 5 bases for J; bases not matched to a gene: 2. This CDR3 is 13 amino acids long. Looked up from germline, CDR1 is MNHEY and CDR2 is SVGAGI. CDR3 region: CASSYDRGNEQYF. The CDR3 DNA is TGTGCCAGCAGTTACGACAGGGGAAACGAGCAGTACTTC.

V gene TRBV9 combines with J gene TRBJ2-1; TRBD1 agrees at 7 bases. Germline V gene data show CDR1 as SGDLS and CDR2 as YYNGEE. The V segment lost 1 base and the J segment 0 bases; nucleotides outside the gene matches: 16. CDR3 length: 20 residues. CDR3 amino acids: CASSVSTMTGSPFSYNEQFF. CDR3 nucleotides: TGTGCCAGCAGCGTAAGTACGATGACAGGGTCCCCCTTCTCCTACAATGAGCAGTTCTTC.

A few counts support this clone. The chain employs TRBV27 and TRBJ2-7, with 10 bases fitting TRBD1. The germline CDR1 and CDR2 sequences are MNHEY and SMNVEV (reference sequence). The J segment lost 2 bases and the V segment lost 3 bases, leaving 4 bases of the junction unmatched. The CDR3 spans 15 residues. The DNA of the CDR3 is TGTGCCAGCAGTTTTGACAGGGGGCCTCCCTACGAGCAGTACTTC. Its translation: CASSFDRGPPYEQYF.

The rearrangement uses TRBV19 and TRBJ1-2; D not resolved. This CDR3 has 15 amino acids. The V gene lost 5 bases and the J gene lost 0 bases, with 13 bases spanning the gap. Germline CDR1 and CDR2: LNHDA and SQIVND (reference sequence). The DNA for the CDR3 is TGTGCCAGTAGTCGCCAATTTGGAGCTAACTATGGCTACACCTTC. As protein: CASSRQFGANYGYTF.

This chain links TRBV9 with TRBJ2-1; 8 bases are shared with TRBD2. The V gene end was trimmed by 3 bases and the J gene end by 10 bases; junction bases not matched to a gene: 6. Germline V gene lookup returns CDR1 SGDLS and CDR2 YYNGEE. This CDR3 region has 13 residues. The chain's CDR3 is CASSAGGPGEQFF. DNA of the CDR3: TGTGCCAGCAGCGCGGGGGGGCCAGGGGAGCAGTTCTTC.

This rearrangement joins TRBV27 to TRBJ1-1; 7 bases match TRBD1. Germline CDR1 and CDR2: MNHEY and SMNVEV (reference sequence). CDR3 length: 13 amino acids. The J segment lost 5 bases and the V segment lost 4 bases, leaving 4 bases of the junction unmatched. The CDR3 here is CASSSDRATEAFF. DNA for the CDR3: TGTGCCAGCAGTTCCGACAGGGCAACTGAAGCTTTCTTT.

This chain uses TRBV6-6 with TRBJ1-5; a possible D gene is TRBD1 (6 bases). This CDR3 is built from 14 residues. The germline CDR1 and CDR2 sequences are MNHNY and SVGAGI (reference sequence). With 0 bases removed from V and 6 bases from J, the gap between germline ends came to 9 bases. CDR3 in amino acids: CASSYSPGAQPQHF. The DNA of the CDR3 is TGTGCCAGCAGTTACTCGCCAGGGGCTCAGCCCCAGCATTTT.

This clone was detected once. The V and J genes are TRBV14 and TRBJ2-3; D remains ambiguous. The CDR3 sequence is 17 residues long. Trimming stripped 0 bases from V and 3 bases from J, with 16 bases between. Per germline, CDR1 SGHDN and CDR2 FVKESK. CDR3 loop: CASSQDLTWAATDTQYF. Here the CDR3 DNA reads TGTGCCAGCAGCCAAGATTTAACCTGGGCAGCTACAGATACGCAGTATTTT.

CDR3 residues: CAFQGTSGGAPYYEQFF. CDR3 sequence (DNA): TGTGCCTTTCAGGGGACTAGCGGGGGGGCCCCCTACTACGAGCAGTTCTTC. The chain links TRBV2 to TRBJ2-1; 16 nucleotides agree with TRBD2. Germline assignment: CDR1 SNHLY and CDR2 FYNNEI. V was pared by 11 bases and J by 10 bases, with 17 bases of the junction left unmatched. This CDR3 is built from 17 residues.

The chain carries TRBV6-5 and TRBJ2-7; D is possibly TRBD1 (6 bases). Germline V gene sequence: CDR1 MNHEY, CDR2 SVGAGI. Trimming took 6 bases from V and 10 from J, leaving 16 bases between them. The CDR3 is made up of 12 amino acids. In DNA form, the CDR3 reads TGTGCCAGCAGGTCGTGGGGGCGAGAACAGTACTTC. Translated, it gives CASRSWGREQYF.

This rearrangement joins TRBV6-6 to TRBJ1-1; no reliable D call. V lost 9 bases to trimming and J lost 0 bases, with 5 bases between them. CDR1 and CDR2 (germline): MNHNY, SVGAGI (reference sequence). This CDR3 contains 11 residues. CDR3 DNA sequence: TGTGCCAGAGCCCTGAACACTGAAGCTTTCTTT. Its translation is CARALNTEAFF.

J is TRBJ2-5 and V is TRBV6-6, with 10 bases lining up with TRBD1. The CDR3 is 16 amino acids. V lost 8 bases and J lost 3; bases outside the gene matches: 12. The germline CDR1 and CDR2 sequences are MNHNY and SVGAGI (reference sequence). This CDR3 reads CASSLLAGTGEETQYF. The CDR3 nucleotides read TGTGCCAGCTCGCTTCTCGCCGGGACAGGGGAAGAGACCCAGTACTTC.